This is a list of T cell receptor beta chains from one sample in a study of cytomegalovirus exposure and HLA in healthy donors. Some clones are missing from TCRdb's copy, which holds only in-frame ones; the method was immunoSEQ multiplex PCR. The profile shows 140,000 to 150,000 clones, less than 95% of them singletons. Sample: PBMCs. The receptors come from a man in his late teens or twenties in good health and CMV-seropositive. CDR3s include the opening cysteine and the closing phenylalanine or tryptophan. D genes are given only for firm matches. Clone sizes are given selectively: once, few, many, or a class where the clone is expanded.

size | J | V | D | DNA | CDR3
. | TRBJ1-5 | TRBV7-8 | . | TGTGCCAGCAGCTTAGCATTCAGGGATAGCAATCAGCCCCAGCATTTT | CASSLAFRDSNQPQHF
. | TRBJ2-3 | TRBV5-1 | . | TGCGCCAGCAGCTTGTCTCGGTGGGGGGTGGATACGCAGTATTTT | CASSLSRWGVDTQYF
. | TRBJ2-3 | TRBV2 | . | TGTGCCAGCAGTGAGGCGGGGGCCTCCACAGATACGCAGTATTTT | CASSEAGASTDTQYF
. | TRBJ2-2 | TRBV7-2 | . | TGTGCCAGCAGCTTAGTGAGCAGGGGTGCCGGGGAGCTGTTTTTT | CASSLVSRGAGELFF
. | TRBJ1-3 | TRBV5-1 | . | TGCGCCAGCAGCTTGGCCAACGGGGGACCTGGAAACACCATATATTTT | CASSLANGGPGNTIYF
. | TRBJ1-1 | TRBV6-1 | . | TGTGCCAGCAGCTGGACTCCAGGGGTTGAAGCTTTCTTT | CASSWTPGVEAFF
. | TRBJ2-1 | TRBV6-1 | TRBD2 | TGTGCCAGCAGACTAGCGGGAGGTTGGGACAATGAGCAGTTCTTC | CASRLAGGWDNEQFF
. | TRBJ2-7 | TRBV23-1 | TRBD1 | TGCGCCAGCAGTCAACCCCTCCGCCAGGGGGACCCCGGACGCGAGCAGTACTTC | CASSQPLRQGDPGREQYF
. | TRBJ1-1 | TRBV27 | . | TGTGCCAGCAGTTTAAAAGGCAGGACTTACACTGAAGCTTTCTTT | CASSLKGRTYTEAFF
. | TRBJ2-6 | TRBV28 | TRBD1 | TGTGCCAGCAGTCCCTGGGAGGACAGGGCCACCTCTGGGGCCAACGTCCTGACTTTC | CASSPWEDRATSGANVLTF
. | TRBJ2-1 | TRBV11-2 | TRBD2 | TGTGCCAGCAGCTTAGTACCCAGGACTAGCGGGACCTACAATGAGCAGTTCTTC | CASSLVPRTSGTYNEQFF
. | TRBJ2-4 | TRBV27 | TRBD2 | TGTGCCAGCAGTTCAAAACCCCGGACTAGCGGGATATCCCAAATGAGAAACATTCAGTACTTC | CASSSKPRTSGISQMRNIQYF
. | TRBJ1-2 | TRBV27 | TRBD1 | TGTGCCAGCAGTTTAATAGGGGGACAGGGGAGCGGCTACACCTTC | CASSLIGGQGSGYTF
. | TRBJ2-3 | TRBV11-2 | TRBD1 | TGTGCCAGCAGCTTCAGGGGGCAAACAGATACGCAGTATTTT | CASSFRGQTDTQYF
. | TRBJ1-2 | TRBV4-1 | . | TGCGCCAGCAGCCAAGGGACAGCCATTTATGGCTACACCTTC | CASSQGTAIYGYTF
. | TRBJ2-3 | TRBV4-1 | TRBD1 | TGCGCCAGCAGCCTGAAGACAGGGGGCACAGATACGCAGTATTTT | CASSLKTGGTDTQYF
. | TRBJ2-1 | TRBV11-2 | . | TGTGCCAGCAGCCTGACACCCTCCTACAATGAGCAGTTCTTC | CASSLTPSYNEQFF
. | TRBJ2-5 | TRBV5-1 | TRBD2 | TGCGCCAGCAGCTTGGCCTCTAGCGGGAGCTTCGAGACCCAGTACTTC | CASSLASSGSFETQYF
. | TRBJ2-2 | TRBV4-2 | TRBD2 | TGTGCCAGCAGCCAAGATCCTAGCGGGAGGGCCAGAGCCGGGGAGCTGTTTTTT | CASSQDPSGRARAGELFF
. | TRBJ2-7 | TRBV19 | TRBD1 | TGTGCCAGTACCCCGGGACAGGGCTACGAGCAGTACTTC | CASTPGQGYEQYF
. | TRBJ2-2 | TRBV5-1 | . | TGCGCCAGCAGCCTGACGGGGAGCCTAACCGGGGAGCTGTTTTTT | CASSLTGSLTGELFF
. | TRBJ2-7 | TRBV5-4 | TRBD1 | TGTGCCAGCAGCTTGCTCCTCGACAGGGAGTACGAGCAGTACTTC | CASSLLLDREYEQYF
. | TRBJ2-5 | TRBV6-6 | . | TGTGCCAGCACCCAAGGAGGCGAGACCCAGTACTTC | CASTQGGETQYF
. | TRBJ1-2 | TRBV27 | TRBD1 | TGTGCCAGCAGCCCGTCAACAGGGGCGCGCTATGGCTACACCTTC | CASSPSTGARYGYTF
. | TRBJ2-5 | TRBV11-3 | TRBD2 | TGTGCCAGCAGCTCCACTGGACTAGCTCAAGAGACCCAGTACTTC | CASSSTGLAQETQYF
. | TRBJ2-5 | TRBV7-2 | . | TGTGCCACCGCTGACTCCCCAGGGTCGAAGACCCAGTACTTC | CATADSPGSKTQYF
. | TRBJ2-2 | TRBV29-1 | . | TGCAGCGTTGACCCCCGGGAGACTGGGGAGCTGTTTTTT | CSVDPRETGELFF
once | TRBJ1-4 | TRBV28 | TRBD1 | TGTGCCAGCAGTTCGACCCAGGGGGCAACTAATGAAAAACTGTTTTTT | CASSSTQGATNEKLFF
. | TRBJ2-5 | TRBV14 | . | TGTGCCAGCAGCCAAGGGGCAGGGTTGGAGACCCAGTACTTC | CASSQGAGLETQYF
. | TRBJ2-3 | TRBV5-6 | TRBD1 | TGTGCCAGCAGCTCAGGGACAGCCTCCACAGATACGCAGTATTTT | CASSSGTASTDTQYF
. | TRBJ2-7 | TRBV28 | . | TGTGCCAGCAGTTTCAACTACGAGCAGTACTTC | CASSFNYEQYF
. | TRBJ2-4 | TRBV28 | . | TGTGCCATCCGTGCCCCACAGGGTTCCGCAAACATTCAGTACTTC | CAIRAPQGSANIQYF
. | TRBJ1-5 | TRBV4-1 | . | TGCGCCAGCAGCCAGGGACTAAGCTCGAATCAGCCCCAGCATTTT | CASSQGLSSNQPQHF
. | TRBJ1-2 | TRBV11-2 | TRBD1 | TGTGCCAGCAGCCCGGACAGGGGGGGAGACTACACCTTC | CASSPDRGGDYTF
. | TRBJ2-1 | TRBV5-6 | . | TGTGCCAGCAGCTTGTCGCGGGTCAATGAGCAGTTCTTC | CASSLSRVNEQFF
. | TRBJ2-1 | TRBV2 | TRBD1 | TGTGCCAGCAGACGGGACAGGGGGAAGGGTGAGCAGTTCTTC | CASRRDRGKGEQFF
. | TRBJ2-3 | TRBV4-1 | TRBD2 | TGCGCCAGCAGCCGGACTAGCGGGAGACGAGATACGCAGTATTTT | CASSRTSGRRDTQYF
. | TRBJ2-7 | TRBV6-6 | TRBD2 | TGTGCCAGCAGTTATAGCGGGAGCCCCTACGAGCAGTACTTC | CASSYSGSPYEQYF
. | TRBJ2-3 | TRBV11-2 | . | TGTGCCAGCCAGAGGACTCGGAGCACAGATACGCAGTATTTT | CASQRTRSTDTQYF
. | TRBJ1-2 | TRBV6-4 | . | TGTGCCAGCAGAGCAGGGGTTAACTATGGCTACACCTTC | CASRAGVNYGYTF
. | TRBJ1-1 | TRBV18 | . | TGTGCCAGCTCACCACTTGGGGGGGCGAACACTGAAGCTTTCTTT | CASSPLGGANTEAFF
few | TRBJ1-3 | TRBV29-1 | . | TGCAGCGTTGGAATCGGAGGCTTCTCTGGAAACACCATATATTTT | CSVGIGGFSGNTIYF